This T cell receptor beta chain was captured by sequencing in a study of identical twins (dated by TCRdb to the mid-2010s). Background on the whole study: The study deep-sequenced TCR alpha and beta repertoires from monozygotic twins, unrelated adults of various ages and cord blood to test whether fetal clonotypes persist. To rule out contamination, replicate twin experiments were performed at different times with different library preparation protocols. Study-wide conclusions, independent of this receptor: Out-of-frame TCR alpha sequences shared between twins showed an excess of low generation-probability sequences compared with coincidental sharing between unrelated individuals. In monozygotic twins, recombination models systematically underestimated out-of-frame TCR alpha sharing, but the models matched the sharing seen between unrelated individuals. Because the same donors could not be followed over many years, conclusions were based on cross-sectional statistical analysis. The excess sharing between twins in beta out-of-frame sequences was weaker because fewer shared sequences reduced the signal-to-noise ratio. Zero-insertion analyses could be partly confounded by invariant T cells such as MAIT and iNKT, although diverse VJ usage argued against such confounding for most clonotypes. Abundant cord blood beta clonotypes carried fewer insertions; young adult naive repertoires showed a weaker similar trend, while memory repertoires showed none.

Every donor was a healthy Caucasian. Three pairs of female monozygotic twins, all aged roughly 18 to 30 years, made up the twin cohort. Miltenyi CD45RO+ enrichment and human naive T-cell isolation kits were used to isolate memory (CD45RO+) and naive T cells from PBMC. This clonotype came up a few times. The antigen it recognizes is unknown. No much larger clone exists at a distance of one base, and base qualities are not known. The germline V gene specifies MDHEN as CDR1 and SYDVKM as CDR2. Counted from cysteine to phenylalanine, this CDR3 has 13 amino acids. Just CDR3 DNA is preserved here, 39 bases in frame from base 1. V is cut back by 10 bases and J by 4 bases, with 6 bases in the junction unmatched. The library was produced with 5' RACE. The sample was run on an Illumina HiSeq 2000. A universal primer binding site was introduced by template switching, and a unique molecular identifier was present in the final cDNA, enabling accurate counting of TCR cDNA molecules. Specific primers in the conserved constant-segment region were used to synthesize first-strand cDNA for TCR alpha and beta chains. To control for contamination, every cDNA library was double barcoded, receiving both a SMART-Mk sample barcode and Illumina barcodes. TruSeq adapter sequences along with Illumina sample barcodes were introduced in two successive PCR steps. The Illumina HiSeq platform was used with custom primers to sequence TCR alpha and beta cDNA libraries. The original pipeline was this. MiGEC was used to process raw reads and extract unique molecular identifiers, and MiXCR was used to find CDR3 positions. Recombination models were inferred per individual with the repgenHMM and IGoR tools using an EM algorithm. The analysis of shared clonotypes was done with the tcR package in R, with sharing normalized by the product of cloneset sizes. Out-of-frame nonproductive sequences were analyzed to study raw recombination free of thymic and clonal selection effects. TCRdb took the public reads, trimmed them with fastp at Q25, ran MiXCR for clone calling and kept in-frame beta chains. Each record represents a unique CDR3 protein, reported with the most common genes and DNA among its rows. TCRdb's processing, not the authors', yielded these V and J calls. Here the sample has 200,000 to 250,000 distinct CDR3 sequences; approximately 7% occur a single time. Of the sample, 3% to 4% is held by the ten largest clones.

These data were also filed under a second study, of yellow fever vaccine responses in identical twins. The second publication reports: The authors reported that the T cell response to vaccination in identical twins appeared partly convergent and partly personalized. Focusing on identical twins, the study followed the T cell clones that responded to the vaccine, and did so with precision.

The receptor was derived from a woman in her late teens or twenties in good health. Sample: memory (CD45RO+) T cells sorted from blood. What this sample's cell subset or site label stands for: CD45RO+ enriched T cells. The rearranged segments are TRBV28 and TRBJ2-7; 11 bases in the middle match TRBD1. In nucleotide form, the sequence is TGTGCCACCGGACAGGGGGCTGTGTACGAGCAGTACTTC. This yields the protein CATGQGAVYEQYF.